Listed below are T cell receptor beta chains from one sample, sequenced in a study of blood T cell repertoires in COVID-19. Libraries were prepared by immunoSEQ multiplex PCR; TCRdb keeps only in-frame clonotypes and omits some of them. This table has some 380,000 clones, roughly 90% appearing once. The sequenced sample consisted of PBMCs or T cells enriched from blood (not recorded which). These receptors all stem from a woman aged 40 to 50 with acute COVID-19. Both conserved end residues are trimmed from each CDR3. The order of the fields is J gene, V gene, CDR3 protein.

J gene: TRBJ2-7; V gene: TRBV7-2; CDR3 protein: ASSLGQGAIEQY
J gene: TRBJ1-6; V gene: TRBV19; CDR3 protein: ASSTNRGPGGNSPLH
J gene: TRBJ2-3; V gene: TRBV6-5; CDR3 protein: ASRSRGASTDTQY
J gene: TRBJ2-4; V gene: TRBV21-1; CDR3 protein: ASSKRRVGSKNIQY
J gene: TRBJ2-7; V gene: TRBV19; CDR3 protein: ASSIPGSYEQY
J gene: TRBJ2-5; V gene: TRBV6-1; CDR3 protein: ASSERPRLAGSETQY
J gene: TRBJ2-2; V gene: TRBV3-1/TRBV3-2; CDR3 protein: ASRLLATTGELF
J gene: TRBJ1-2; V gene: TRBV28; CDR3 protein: ASSTTSRGGRYT
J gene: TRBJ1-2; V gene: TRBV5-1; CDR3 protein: ASSPRGQGLNYGYT
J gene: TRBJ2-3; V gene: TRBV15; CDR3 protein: ATRTGQGGADTQY
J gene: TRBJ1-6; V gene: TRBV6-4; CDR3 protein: ASSRQGDNSPLH
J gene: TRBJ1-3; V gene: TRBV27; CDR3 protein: ASSLRGGNTIY
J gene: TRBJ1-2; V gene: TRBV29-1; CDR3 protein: SVESGSYGYT
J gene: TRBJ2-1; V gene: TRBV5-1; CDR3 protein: ASSFEQGFEQF
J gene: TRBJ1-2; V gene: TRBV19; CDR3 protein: ASHNDRSYT
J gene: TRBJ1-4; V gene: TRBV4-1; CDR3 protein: ASSQPGTAFEKLF
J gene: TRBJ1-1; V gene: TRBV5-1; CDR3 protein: ASSLQGAGTEAF
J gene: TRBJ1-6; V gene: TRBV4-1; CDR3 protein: ASSQERSLTPLH
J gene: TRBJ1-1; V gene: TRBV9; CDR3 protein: ASRGDGGLTEAF